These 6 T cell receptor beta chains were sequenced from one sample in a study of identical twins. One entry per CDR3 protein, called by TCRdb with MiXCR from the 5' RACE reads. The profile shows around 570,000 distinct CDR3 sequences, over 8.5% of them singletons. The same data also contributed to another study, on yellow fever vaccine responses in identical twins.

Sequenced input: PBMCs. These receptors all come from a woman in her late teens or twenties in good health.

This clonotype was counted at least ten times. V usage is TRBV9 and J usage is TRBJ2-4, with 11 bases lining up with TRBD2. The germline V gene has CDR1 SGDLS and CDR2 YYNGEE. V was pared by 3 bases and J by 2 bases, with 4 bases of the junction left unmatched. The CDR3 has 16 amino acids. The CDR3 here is CASSATSGKSKNIQYF. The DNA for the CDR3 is TGTGCCAGCAGCGCGACTAGCGGGAAATCCAAAAACATTCAGTACTTC.

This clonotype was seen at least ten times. CDR3 in amino acids: CSVAGTSTDTQYF. CDR3 nucleotides: TGCAGCGTAGCCGGGACGAGCACAGATACGCAGTATTTT. The chain joins TRBV29-1 to TRBJ2-3, with D perhaps given as TRBD1 or TRBD2 (5 bases each). CDR1 is SQVTM and CDR2 is ANQGSEA in the germline V gene. This CDR3 has 13 amino acids. V was shortened by 6 bases and J by 0 bases, with 10 bases between the two germline ends.

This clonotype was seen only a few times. CDR3 residues: CASSRSGTYSYEQYF. The CDR3 DNA sequence: TGTGCCAGCAGCCGTTCCGGGACATACTCTTACGAGCAGTACTTC. The rearrangement uses TRBV3-1 and TRBJ2-7; the D gene is possibly TRBD1 (6 bases). The ends were cut back, 4 bases at V and 4 bases at J, with 17 bases in the middle. The germline gives CDR1 LGHDT, CDR2 YNNKEL (reference sequence). The CDR3 covers 15 residues.

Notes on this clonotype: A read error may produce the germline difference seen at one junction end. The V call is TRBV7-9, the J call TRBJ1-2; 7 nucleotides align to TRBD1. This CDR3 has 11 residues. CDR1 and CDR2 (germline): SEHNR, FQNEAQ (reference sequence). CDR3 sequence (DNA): TGTGCCAGCAGCCGGACAGGTGGCTACTCCTTC. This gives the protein CASSRTGGYSF. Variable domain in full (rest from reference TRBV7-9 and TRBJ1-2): DTGVSQNPRHKITKRGQNVTFRCDPISEHNRLYWYRQTLGQGPEFLTYFQNEAQLEKSRLLSDRFSAERPKGSFSTLEIQRTEQGDSAMYLCASSRTGGYSFGSGTRLTVV.

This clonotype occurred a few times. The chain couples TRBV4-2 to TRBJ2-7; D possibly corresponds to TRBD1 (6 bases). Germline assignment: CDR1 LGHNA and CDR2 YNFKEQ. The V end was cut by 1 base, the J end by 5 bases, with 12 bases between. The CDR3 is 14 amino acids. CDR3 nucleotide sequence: TGTGCCAGCAGCCAAGGGCAGGGGAGTAACGAGCAGTACTTC. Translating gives CASSQGQGSNEQYF.

CDR3 protein: CAISEPPRLHINSNTGELFF. The CDR3 DNA sequence: TGTGCCATCAGTGAGCCGCCCAGGCTACACATTAATTCGAACACCGGGGAGCTGTTTTTT. The genes are TRBV10-3 and TRBJ2-2, with D unclear. V lost 2 bases, J lost 0 bases, and 22 bases lay in between. Germline CDR1 ENHRY, CDR2 SYGVKD. This CDR3 has 20 residues.